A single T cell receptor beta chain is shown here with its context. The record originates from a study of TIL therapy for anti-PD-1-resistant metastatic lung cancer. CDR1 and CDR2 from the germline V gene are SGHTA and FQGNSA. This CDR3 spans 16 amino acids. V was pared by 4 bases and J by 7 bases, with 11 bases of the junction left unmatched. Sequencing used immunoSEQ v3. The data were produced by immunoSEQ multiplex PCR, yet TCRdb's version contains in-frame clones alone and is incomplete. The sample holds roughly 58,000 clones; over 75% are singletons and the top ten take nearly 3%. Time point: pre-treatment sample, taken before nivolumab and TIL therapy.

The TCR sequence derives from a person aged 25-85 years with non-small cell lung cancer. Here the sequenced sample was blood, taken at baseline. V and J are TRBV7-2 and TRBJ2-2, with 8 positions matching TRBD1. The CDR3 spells CASSSPSRGQGGELFF. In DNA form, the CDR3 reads TGTGCCAGCAGCTCACCTTCCAGGGGGCAGGGCGGGGAGCTGTTTTTT. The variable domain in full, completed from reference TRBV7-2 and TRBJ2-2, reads GAGVSQSPSNKVTEKGKDVELRCDPISGHTALYWYRQSLGQGLEFLIYFQGNSAPDKSGLPSDRFSAERTGGSVSTLTIQRTQQEDSAVYLCASSSPSRGQGGELFFGEGSRLTVL.